The 27 T cell receptor beta chains in this list originate from one sample, sequenced in a study of tumor-infiltrating lymphocytes in primary liver carcinoma. Priming with a constant-region primer yielded TCR beta cDNA from about 500 ng total RNA. Three rounds of nested multiplex PCR with slightly modified ARM-PCR produced TCR beta libraries. The opening two PCR rounds, around 10 cycles each, paired TRBV1-TRBV30 forward primers with a C-beta reverse primer. TCRdb called the multiplex PCR reads again in MiXCR, with one record for every CDR3 protein. Among hundreds of thousands of distinct CDR3 sequences listed, 50% to 75% were seen once. Unsorted whole blood yielded the blood RNA, and germline DNA was also extracted. Sequences were obtained from peripheral blood. The source of these receptors is a woman in her twenties or thirties with primary liver carcinoma and hepatitis B virus infection.

The gene calls are TRBV19 and TRBJ1-5; TRBD1 is a possible D gene (5 bases). This CDR3 is 16 amino acids long. CDR1 and CDR2 (germline): LNHDA, SQIVND (reference sequence). The V gene lost 4 bases and the J gene lost 2 bases, with 15 bases spanning the gap. As DNA, the CDR3 is TGTGCCAGTAGTACCTTAACAGGTTGGGGCAATCAGCCCCAGCATTTT. It yields the protein CASSTLTGWGNQPQHF.

Comments on this clonotype: This may arise from a read error, as a much more abundant clone is one base away. CDR3 DNA sequence: TGCAGCGTTGTGGAGGGGTACTCCAAAAACATTCAGTACTTC. Its protein product is CSVVEGYSKNIQYF. This rearrangement joins TRBV29-1 to TRBJ2-4; D is perhaps TRBD2 (6 bases). Germline CDR1 SQVTM, CDR2 ANQGSEA. The CDR3 is 14 residues long. The V end was cut by 4 bases, the J end by 2 bases, with 12 bases between.

This clonotype was counted a single time. The chain is built from TRBV6-2 or TRBV6-3 and TRBJ1-5; no reliable D call. V was clipped by 7 bases and J by 4 bases, with 8 bases between them. Germline V gene data show CDR1 as MNHEY and CDR2 as SVGEGT. This CDR3 spans 12 amino acids. DNA for the CDR3: TGTGCCAGCAAGTCGGGGAATCAGCCCCAGCATTTT. It yields the protein CASKSGNQPQHF.

This clonotype was seen only a few times. The chain carries TRBV29-1 and TRBJ2-1, with D hard to call. The germline V gene has CDR1 SQVTM and CDR2 ANQGSEA. Between the trimmed V and J ends, which lost 5 bases and 10 bases, there was a span of 24 bases. This CDR3 comprises 15 residues. Here the CDR3 DNA reads TGCAGCGTTACAAATGCCCGAAGTATTTCCAACGAGCAGTTCTTC. This encodes CSVTNARSISNEQFF.

A word on this clonotype: A read error is likely, as this CDR3 ends without the conserved phenylalanine or tryptophan. This CDR3 reads CVSSIRVGTSSYNEQFL. For the CDR3, the DNA is TGTGTCAGCAGCATTAGAGTGGGAACTAGCTCCTACAATGAGCAGTTCCTC. This sequence joins TRBV7-9 and TRBJ2-1; tentatively, D is TRBD2 (5 bases). The CDR3 is 17 residues long. The germline V gene encodes CDR1 SEHNR and CDR2 FQNEAQ (reference sequence).

The sample holds many counts of this clonotype. The gene calls are TRBV11-2 and TRBJ2-3; 10 positions agree with TRBD2. Trimming cost V 1 base and J 0 bases; bases outside gene matches: 7. Germline CDR1 is SGHAT and CDR2 is FQNNGV. This CDR3 comprises 18 residues. CDR3 sequence: CASSLGASGSGSTDTQYF. In DNA, the CDR3 is TGTGCCAGCAGCTTAGGGGCTAGCGGGAGTGGTAGCACAGATACGCAGTATTTT.

This clonotype has a single count. The chain's CDR3 is CASSQRRETQYF. In nucleotides, the CDR3 is TGTGCCAGCAGCCAACGAAGGGAGACCCAGTACTTC. J is TRBJ2-5 and V is TRBV6-2 or TRBV6-3, with unresolved D. V was clipped by 6 bases and J by 5 bases, with 10 bases between them. The CDR3 contains 12 residues. Germline assignment: CDR1 MNHEY and CDR2 SVGEGT.

This clonotype was observed many times. This sequence joins TRBV12-3 or TRBV12-4 and TRBJ2-1; D gene unclear. The CDR3 consists of 14 residues. Trimming removed 4 bases at V and 4 bases at J, with 11 bases between. The CDR3 reads CASSWRHLYNEQFF. CDR3 sequence (DNA): TGTGCCAGCAGTTGGAGACACCTATACAATGAGCAGTTCTTC.

This clonotype was picked up one time. One end of the junction is discordant with germline, which a read error may explain. The chain couples TRBV11-3 to TRBJ2-3; possibly TRBD2 for D (6 bases). Germline V gives CDR1 SGHNT, CDR2 YENEEA. The CDR3 extends over 16 amino acids. The CDR3 is CSSTLAGGARTDTQYF. Written as DNA, the CDR3 is TGTTCCAGCACCTTAGCCGGAGGGGCACGTACAGATACGCAGTATTTT.

This clonotype was seen repeatedly, ten times or more. V gene TRBV12-3 or TRBV12-4 combines with J gene TRBJ1-6, with D maybe TRBD1 (6 bases). The CDR3 is 14 residues long. Trimming shortened V by 7 bases and J by 5 bases, and 12 bases separated the two germline ends. The DNA for the CDR3 is TGTGCCAGCACCCGGGACACTCATAATTCACCCCTCCACTTT. Translation gives CASTRDTHNSPLHF.

The chain links TRBV19 to TRBJ2-1, with 8 bases that match TRBD2. Trimming at V came to 7 bases and at J to 7 bases, leaving 12 bases not matched to a gene. CDR3 length: 15 residues. The germline CDR1 and CDR2 sequences are LNHDA and SQIVND (reference sequence). The CDR3 spells CASMSGSTSMNEQFF. The CDR3 DNA reads as TGTGCCAGTATGAGCGGGAGTACCAGTATGAATGAGCAGTTCTTC.

With regard to this clonotype: One end of the junction varies from germline; a read error may be responsible. The chain uses TRBV11-3 and TRBJ2-2; 8 nucleotides line up with TRBD1. Germline CDR1 reads SGHNT; CDR2 reads YENEEA. This CDR3 comprises 14 residues. CDR3 DNA sequence: TGCGCCAGCAGCTCCGGACAGGGTATAGGGGAGCTGTTTTTT. Amino acid sequence: CASSSGQGIGELFF. The complete variable domain, with remaining parts taken from reference TRBV11-3 and TRBJ2-2, reads EAGVVQSPRYKIIEKKQPVAFWCNPISGHNTLYWYLQNLGQGPELLIRYENEEAVDDSQLPKDRFSAERLKGVDSTLKIQPAELGDSAVYLCASSSGQGIGELFFGEGSRLTVL.

In the case of this clonotype: The junction and the germline gene differ at one end; a read error may be behind it. The rearrangement links TRBV12-3 or TRBV12-4 to TRBJ2-2, with D perhaps TRBD2 (5 bases). The CDR3 consists of 17 residues. DNA of the CDR3: TGTACCAGCAGCCCCGAACTAGTGGGAGACCCGGCCGGGGAGCTGTTTTTT. It yields the protein CTSSPELVGDPAGELFF.

The chain couples TRBV29-1 to TRBJ1-1; perhaps TRBD1 as D (6 bases). This CDR3 has 12 amino acids. Germline lookup yields CDR1 SQVTM and CDR2 ANQGSEA. With 7 bases removed from V and 5 bases from J, the gap between germline ends came to 14 bases. This CDR3 is CSAIGQRTEAFF. The CDR3 DNA follows: TGCAGCGCCATCGGACAGAGGACTGAAGCTTTCTTT.

This clonotype was picked up many times. The chain employs TRBV6-5 and TRBJ1-2, with 7 bases fitting TRBD1. The length of the CDR3 is 14 residues. Germline assignment: CDR1 MNHEY and CDR2 SVGAGI. J lost 8 bases, V lost 6 bases, and 12 bases had no gene match. CDR3 DNA: TGTGCCAGCAGAGCACAGGGGTGGTTAGGGGGCTACACCTTC. As protein: CASRAQGWLGGYTF.

At least ten counts were recorded for this clonotype. CDR3 sequence (DNA): TGTGCCAGCAGAGGGACAGAATCGTCTTCTAACTATGGCTACACCTTC. This sequence encodes CASRGTESSSNYGYTF. The chain couples TRBV6-6 to TRBJ1-2; 7 bases agree with TRBD1. The CDR3 runs to 16 residues. Unmatched junction bases numbered 10, after V lost 6 bases and J lost 0 bases. CDR1 is MNHNY, CDR2 SVGAGI, per germline (reference sequence).

Comments on this clonotype: At one of its ends the junction is not consistent with the germline gene, which may arise from a read error. CDR3 coding DNA: TGTGCCGGCAGCTTGGTTTGGCTGAGTGAAAAACTGTTTTTT. Residues: CAGSLVWLSEKLFF. The chain joins TRBV5-6 to TRBJ1-4; D not resolved. Germline CDR1 reads SGHDT; CDR2 reads YYEEEE. The CDR3 has 14 amino acids.

Concerning this clonotype: The junction does not match germline at one end; this may be a read error. The CDR3 protein is CSVAGDKSSYEHHF. For the CDR3, the DNA is TGCAGCGTTGCAGGGGACAAATCCTCCTACGAGCACCACTTC. The V gene is TRBV29-1, the J gene TRBJ2-7; D possibly corresponds to TRBD1 (6 bases). CDR1 and CDR2 from the germline V gene are SQVTM and ANQGSEA. This CDR3 has 14 residues.

A few counts support this clonotype. The J gene is TRBJ1-3, the V gene TRBV7-9; D is ambiguous. The germline V gene encodes CDR1 SEHNR and CDR2 FQNEAQ (reference sequence). The CDR3 consists of 16 residues. Trimming removed 0 bases from V and 0 bases from J, with 9 bases in between. The CDR3 DNA reads as TGTGCCAGCAGCTTAGCGGGCCGCCTCTCTGGAAACACCATATATTTT. Protein sequence: CASSLAGRLSGNTIYF.

This clonotype came up many times. The rearrangement links TRBV12-3 or TRBV12-4 to TRBJ2-7; TRBD2 matches at 10 bases. Losses at the gene ends were 6 bases for V and 2 bases for J; bases not matched to a gene: 7. The CDR3 is 15 amino acids. Written as DNA, the CDR3 is TGTGCCAGCAGCTCTCGGACTAGCGGAACCTACGAGCAGTACTTC. Amino acids: CASSSRTSGTYEQYF.

Worth noting for this clonotype: Being one base from a much bigger clone, this may be a read error. This sequence joins TRBV29-1 and TRBJ2-3, with D unresolved. The germline V gene has CDR1 SQVTM and CDR2 ANQGSEA. This CDR3 has 13 amino acids. The ends were cut back, 4 bases at V and 2 bases at J, with 10 bases in the middle. This chain's CDR3 is CSVAPVVTDTQYF. Written as DNA, the CDR3 is TGCAGCGTTGCACCAGTGGTCACAGATACGCAGTATTTT.

For this clonotype: The junction departs from the called germline gene at one end, perhaps through a read error. The chain joins TRBV12-3 or TRBV12-4 to TRBJ2-4; a possible D gene is TRBD1 (6 bases). The CDR3 length is 14 residues. The CDR3 region has the DNA TGTGCCAGCAGTTTACCCCAGGGGAAAAACGTTCAGTACTTC. Its translation: CASSLPQGKNVQYF.

This clonotype was seen only a few times. The genes are TRBV30 and TRBJ2-3, with a weak D call TRBD2 (5 bases). The CDR3 totals 13 residues. Germline V lookup: CDR1 GTSNPN, CDR2 SVGIG (reference sequence). Trimming left V 0 bases short and J 5 bases short, with 9 bases between. The CDR3 DNA is TGTGCCTGGAGTGTACCGGGGATAGATACGCAGTATTTT. Translating gives CAWSVPGIDTQYF.

As for this clonotype: At one end, the junction sequence differs from germline, possibly due to a read error. The chain is built from TRBV12-3 or TRBV12-4 and TRBJ2-3, with 7 bases identical to TRBD2. This CDR3 comprises 14 residues. The CDR3 DNA reads TGTGTCAGCAGCCCGAGCGGGAACACAGATACGCGGTATTTT. Translated: CVSSPSGNTDTRYF.

This clonotype was observed a few times. The chain recombines TRBV14 with TRBJ2-7; D is unresolved. The V and J ends lost 4 bases and 2 bases respectively, with 18 bases between them. The germline gives CDR1 SGHDN, CDR2 FVKESK. The CDR3 extends over 16 amino acids. In nucleotides, the CDR3 is TGTGCCAGCAGCCCAGCCCACCCGTGGCAGGCCTACGAGCAGTACTTC. This encodes CASSPAHPWQAYEQYF.

This clonotype has only one observation. Mismatch with germline at one junction end may stem from a read error. V is TRBV11-2 and J is TRBJ1-6, with D perhaps TRBD1 (6 bases). The CDR3 contains 16 residues. The germline CDR1 and CDR2 sequences are SGHAT and FQNNGV. CDR3 region: CANSLGTSERDSPFHF. The CDR3 DNA sequence: TGTGCCAACAGCCTAGGGACATCGGAGAGGGATTCACCCTTCCACTTT. The variable domain in full, with the rest retrieved from reference TRBV11-2 and TRBJ1-6, is EAGVAQSPRYKIIEKRQSVAFWCNPISGHATLYWYQQILGQGPKLLIQFQNNGVVDDSQLPKDRFSAERLKGVDSTLKIQPAKLEDSAVYLCANSLGTSERDSPFHFGNGTRLTVT.

As regards this clonotype: One base away lies a much larger clone, so this may be a sequencing read error. This chain uses TRBV6-6 with TRBJ2-1; no clear D gene. CDR1 and CDR2 from the germline V gene are MNHNY and SVGAGI (reference sequence). The CDR3 totals 16 residues. As DNA, the CDR3 is TGTGCCAGCAGTATGCGGACGGTGAGCTCCTACAAAGAGCAGTTCTTC. It yields the protein CASSMRTVSSYKEQFF.